The sequence of this T cell receptor (beta chain) was determined in a study of early T cells in non-severe SARS-CoV-2 infection. On the study more broadly: Unsorted whole blood bulk RNA was sequenced, with unpaired chains.

Germline CDR1 is DFQATT and CDR2 is SNEGSKA (reference sequence). The CDR3 extends over 13 amino acids. Findings and caveats of the study: VDJdb matching favored anti-spike CD8 responses, missing private and CD4 specificities.

In the library, individual cDNA molecules carried attached unique molecular identifiers. TCRdb re-called the 5' RACE reads with MiXCR, one entry per CDR3 protein. The sample lists about 54,000 distinct CDR3 sequences; roughly 7.8% were seen once. This clonotype was detected ten times or more. As yet, its antigen is unknown. Source: whole blood, taken at baseline. The chain links TRBV20-1 to TRBJ2-1; weak D call: TRBD1 (6 bases). This clonotype was obtained from an adult who was a healthcare worker with PCR-confirmed SARS-CoV-2 infection or an uninfected control (not recorded which). CDR3 bases: TGCAGCGTCGGTGGCAGGGGAGACAATGAGCAGTTCTTC. Amino acids: CSVGGRGDNEQFF.